What follows are 28 T cell receptor beta chains derived from one specimen sequenced in a study of vaccination and CD4 T cells after COVID-19. In TCRdb, the PCR reads were re-called with MiXCR into one record per CDR3 protein. The repertoire holds about 20,000 distinct CDR3 sequences, roughly 62% seen once, with about 1.1% in the top ten. This specimen consisted of CD4+ T cells from blood, obtained before SARS-CoV-2 vaccination. The source of these receptors is a human donor who had recovered from COVID-19.

There are a few counts of this clonotype. The genes are TRBV20-1 and TRBJ1-1; 8 bases align to TRBD1. With 3 bases clipped from V and 6 bases from J, the junction kept 12 bases outside the gene matches. The CDR3 totals 15 residues. Germline V CDR1 and CDR2: DFQATT, SNEGSKA (reference sequence). The CDR3 protein is CSASQETGARAEAFF. The CDR3 DNA follows: TGCAGTGCTAGTCAAGAGACAGGGGCAAGGGCTGAAGCTTTCTTT.

The chain combines TRBV5-8 with TRBJ2-5; D unresolved. Germline CDR1 reads SGHTS; CDR2 reads YDEGEE. V was pared by 0 bases and J by 2 bases, with 11 bases between. This CDR3 has 15 residues. CDR3 sequence: CASSLALVRQETQYF. Written as DNA, the CDR3 is TGTGCCAGCAGCTTGGCCTTGGTTCGACAAGAGACCCAGTACTTC. The complete variable domain, with remaining parts taken from reference TRBV5-8 and TRBJ2-5, reads EAGVTQSPTHLIKTRGQQATLRCSPISGHTSVYWYQQALGLGLQFLLWYDEGEERNRGNFPPRFSGRQFPNYSSELNVNALELEDSALYLCASSLALVRQETQYFGPGTRLLVL.

The chain is built from TRBV4-1 and TRBJ2-5, with 8 bases identical to TRBD2. Per the germline V gene, CDR1 is MGHRA and CDR2 is YSYEKL. The CDR3 totals 17 residues. The V and J ends lost 3 bases and 2 bases, in that order; junction bases with no gene match: 11. The CDR3 coding sequence is TGCGCCAGCAGCCAGCCGGTAGCGGGAACCTTGCAAGAGACCCAGTACTTC. This gives the protein CASSQPVAGTLQETQYF.

This clonotype appeared a few times. The chain links TRBV27 to TRBJ2-7; D gene uncertain. This CDR3 is 11 amino acids long. Germline CDR1 is MNHEY and CDR2 is SMNVEV (reference sequence). V lost 5 bases and J 0 bases, leaving 2 bases between the germline ends. The CDR3 here is CASSASYEQYF. DNA for the CDR3: TGTGCCAGCAGTGCCTCCTACGAGCAGTACTTC.

The chain combines TRBV27 with TRBJ2-1, with 8 nucleotides matching TRBD2. Germline CDR1 and CDR2: MNHEY and SMNVEV (reference sequence). Germline trimming cut 5 bases from V and 0 bases from J; bases unmatched to any gene: 9. The CDR3 covers 17 residues. The CDR3 coding sequence is TGTGCCAGCAGTCCCGCCGGGAGCGGGAGCTCCTACAATGAGCAGTTCTTC. Protein product: CASSPAGSGSSYNEQFF.

The chain carries TRBV4-1 and TRBJ1-2; D remains unclear. Germline assignment: CDR1 MGHRA and CDR2 YSYEKL. V was pared by 0 bases and J by 2 bases, with 10 bases between. The CDR3 consists of 15 residues. CDR3 loop: CASSQDPAGNYGYTF. The CDR3 bases are TGCGCCAGCAGCCAAGACCCGGCGGGAAACTATGGCTACACCTTC.

The chain carries TRBV24-1 and TRBJ2-2, with unresolved D. Trimming removed 5 bases from V and 4 bases from J, with 7 bases in between. The CDR3 covers 13 residues. Germline V CDR1 and CDR2: KGHDR, SFDVKD. CDR3 nucleotide sequence: TGTGCCACCAGTGGAACGAGCACCGGGGAGCTGTTTTTT. This sequence encodes CATSGTSTGELFF.

The chain employs TRBV20-1 and TRBJ2-7, with 8 positions matching TRBD1. This CDR3 spans 14 amino acids. The trim removed 3 bases at V and 6 bases at J, leaving 10 bases unmatched. Germline CDR1 DFQATT, CDR2 SNEGSKA (reference sequence). In DNA form, the CDR3 reads TGCAGTGCTAGTCGGCAGGGGGCGCTTGGCGAGCAGTACTTC. It translates to CSASRQGALGEQYF.

The chain links TRBV5-4 to TRBJ2-4; tentatively, D is TRBD2 (6 bases). From germline, CDR1 is SGHNT and CDR2 YYREEE (reference sequence). CDR3 size: 13 residues. V was cut by 5 bases and J by 4 bases, with 10 bases left in between. The CDR3 DNA is TGTGCCAGCAGTCGGGACTCGAAAAACATTCAGTACTTC. This gives the protein CASSRDSKNIQYF. The complete variable domain, with remaining parts taken from reference TRBV5-4 and TRBJ2-4, reads ETGVTQSPTHLIKTRGQQVTLRCSSQSGHNTVSWYQQALGQGPQFIFQYYREEENGRGNFPPRFSGLQFPNYSSELNVNALELDDSALYLCASSRDSKNIQYFGAGTRLSVL.

The J gene is TRBJ2-5, the V gene TRBV2; D is unresolved. The CDR3 covers 11 residues. Germline V lookup: CDR1 SNHLY, CDR2 FYNNEI. Trimming shortened V by 11 bases and J by 5 bases, and 12 bases separated the two germline ends. CDR3 sequence: CASVEVETQYF. CDR3 nucleotides: TGTGCCTCGGTAGAGGTGGAGACCCAGTACTTC.

The chain uses TRBV7-2 and TRBJ1-4; TRBD1 matches at 8 bases. The germline V gene has CDR1 SGHTA and CDR2 FQGNSA. The CDR3 extends over 17 amino acids. V lost 2 bases and J lost 2; bases outside the gene matches: 7. The CDR3 nucleotides read TGTGCCAGCAGCTTACTCAGGGGGCAGGGGACTAATGAAAAACTGTTTTTT. As protein: CASSLLRGQGTNEKLFF.

To note about this clonotype: The junction shows a germline mismatch at one end, possibly a read error. The chain joins TRBV7-2 to TRBJ2-2; 7 positions match TRBD2. Germline values: CDR1 SGHTA, CDR2 FQGNSA. This CDR3 comprises 15 residues. CDR3 nucleotides: TGTGCCAGCAGTCCCATACCCTCGGGACTACTCTCAATTTCATTT. This sequence encodes CASSPIPSGLLSISF. Using reference TRBV7-2 and TRBJ2-2 for the parts outside the CDR3, the full variable domain is GAGVSQSPSNKVTEKGKDVELRCDPISGHTALYWYRQSLGQGLEFLIYFQGNSAPDKSGLPSDRFSAERTGGSVSTLTIQRTQQEDSAVYLCASSPIPSGLLSISFGEGSRLTVL.

This clonotype has just one count. The chain combines TRBV18 with TRBJ1-6, with D uncertain. Per the germline V gene, CDR1 is KGHSH and CDR2 is LQKENI. This CDR3 is built from 15 residues. Trimming took 3 bases from V and 5 from J, leaving 11 bases between them. CDR3 in amino acids: CASSPSWSDNSPLHF. Written as DNA, the CDR3 is TGTGCCAGCTCACCTTCTTGGTCGGATAATTCACCCCTCCACTTT.

This clonotype was found a few times. J is TRBJ1-5 and V is TRBV20-1; 8 bases line up with TRBD1. J lost 3 bases, V lost 5 bases, and 6 bases had no gene match. CDR3 size: 14 residues. The germline V gene encodes CDR1 DFQATT and CDR2 SNEGSKA (reference sequence). The CDR3 loop is CSAGLQGVNQPQHF. The CDR3 region has the DNA TGCAGTGCTGGGCTACAGGGGGTCAATCAGCCCCAGCATTTT.

V is TRBV6-2 or TRBV6-3 and J is TRBJ2-5; D tentatively fits TRBD1 or TRBD2 (6 bases each). The CDR3 totals 13 residues. The germline V and J ends were trimmed by 8 bases and 1 base, with 11 bases remaining between them. Germline V gene data show CDR1 as MNHEY and CDR2 as SVGEGT. CDR3 residues: CASSRGRQETQYF. DNA of the CDR3: TGTGCCAGCTCACGGGGGCGCCAAGAGACCCAGTACTTC.

This clonotype was recorded once. V usage is TRBV7-9 and J usage is TRBJ2-1; TRBD2 agrees at 14 bases. Trimming at V came to 5 bases and at J to 5 bases, leaving 5 bases not matched to a gene. The CDR3 consists of 16 residues. Germline V gene sequence: CDR1 SEHNR, CDR2 FQNEAQ (reference sequence). As DNA, the CDR3 is TGTGCCAGCAGCAAATCGGGACTAGCGGGGGACAATGAGCAGTTCTTC. Its protein is CASSKSGLAGDNEQFF.

V and J are TRBV28 and TRBJ2-1; 7 bases are a match to TRBD2. The CDR3 extends over 14 amino acids. Losses at the gene ends were 3 bases for V and 5 bases for J; bases not matched to a gene: 4. The germline CDR1 and CDR2 sequences are MDHEN and SYDVKM. The DNA for the CDR3 is TGTGCCAGCAGTTTCGGCGGGAGTGACAATGAGCAGTTCTTC. Its translation is CASSFGGSDNEQFF. Based on the CDR3 plus reference TRBV28 and TRBJ2-1, the full variable domain is DVKVTQSSRYLVKRTGEKVFLECVQDMDHENMFWYRQDPGLGLRLIYFSYDVKMKEKGDIPEGYSVSREKKERFSLILESASTNQTSMYLCASSFGGSDNEQFFGPGTRLTVL.

This sequence joins TRBV20-1 and TRBJ2-1, with D uncertain. The CDR3 contains 13 residues. Trimming shortened V by 8 bases and J by 0 bases, and 11 bases separated the two germline ends. Germline V CDR1 and CDR2: DFQATT, SNEGSKA (reference sequence). CDR3 DNA: TGCAGTCAGAGCAGGAGCTCCTACAATGAGCAGTTCTTC. This sequence encodes CSQSRSSYNEQFF.

This clonotype was detected a few times. V gene TRBV6-1 combines with J gene TRBJ1-3; D uncertain. The CDR3 totals 15 residues. CDR1 is MNHNS, CDR2 SASEGT, per germline. The ends were cut back, 10 bases at V and 4 bases at J, with 20 bases in the middle. The CDR3 nucleotides read TGTGCCACCCGAATTGGCGTTGGTTTAGGAAACACCATATATTTT. Translation: CATRIGVGLGNTIYF.

This clonotype was seen a few times. The chain recombines TRBV7-9 with TRBJ1-1; D gene unclear. Per germline, CDR1 SEHNR and CDR2 FQNEAQ (reference sequence). Trimming removed 3 bases at V and 11 bases at J, with 13 bases between. The CDR3 has 12 amino acids. CDR3 sequence reads: CASSLGALGAFF. The CDR3 region has the DNA TGTGCCAGCAGCTTGGGAGCCTTGGGTGCTTTCTTT.

This clonotype occurred a few times. The rearrangement links TRBV27 to TRBJ1-1, with 8 bases aligning to TRBD1. The CDR3 sequence is 16 residues long. With 4 bases clipped from V and 4 bases from J, the junction kept 11 bases outside the gene matches. CDR1 MNHEY and CDR2 SMNVEV come from the germline V gene (reference sequence). DNA for the CDR3: TGTGCCAGCAGTTCGACGGGGTACAGGGGGACCACTGAAGCTTTCTTT. As protein: CASSSTGYRGTTEAFF.

The chain links TRBV28 to TRBJ1-5, with D possibly being TRBD1 (6 bases). Germline V gene lookup returns CDR1 MDHEN and CDR2 SYDVKM. The CDR3 runs 15 residues. Trimming stripped 4 bases from V and 0 bases from J, with 10 bases between. CDR3 loop: CASSSTGYSNQPQHF. CDR3 DNA sequence: TGTGCCAGCAGTTCCACAGGGTATAGCAATCAGCCCCAGCATTTT.

The chain employs TRBV3-1 and TRBJ2-3, with D unclear. This CDR3 comprises 12 residues. Germline CDR1 reads LGHDT; CDR2 reads YNNKEL (reference sequence). Trimming pared 9 bases from V and 6 bases from J, leaving 13 bases between. The CDR3 region has the DNA TGTGCCAGTTCCCTAACCGGGGATACGCAGTATTTT. Its translation is CASSLTGDTQYF.

The chain employs TRBV2 and TRBJ2-7, with D possibly TRBD1 on 5 matching bases. This CDR3 is 14 amino acids long. V was clipped by 1 base and J by 3 bases, with 10 bases between them. Germline V gene lookup returns CDR1 SNHLY and CDR2 FYNNEI. The CDR3 DNA is TGTGCCAGCAGTGAAGGACAGATTATCTACGAGCAGTACTTC. It encodes CASSEGQIIYEQYF.

The V and J genes are TRBV7-2 and TRBJ2-5, with 10 nucleotides matching TRBD1. Germline CDR1 SGHTA, CDR2 FQGNSA. J gave up 5 bases and V 4 bases, and 4 bases lay outside the gene matches. CDR3 length equals 14 residues. DNA for the CDR3: TGTGCCAGCAGCTCCCGACAGGGGGCGGAGACCCAGTACTTC. Its translation: CASSSRQGAETQYF.

The rearrangement uses TRBV10-3 and TRBJ1-2, with 8 bases aligning to TRBD1. With V trimmed by 10 bases and J by 5 bases, 9 bases remained unmatched. CDR1 and CDR2 (germline): ENHRY, SYGVKD. This CDR3 has 13 residues. The CDR3 is CATGQGRRYGYTF. The DNA for the CDR3 is TGTGCCACCGGACAGGGTCGTCGGTATGGCTACACCTTC.

The rearrangement links TRBV4-3 to TRBJ1-1; D not resolved. The CDR3 spans 14 residues. Germline V lookup: CDR1 LGHNA, CDR2 YSLEER. V lost 0 bases and J 5 bases, leaving 10 bases between the germline ends. The CDR3 loop is CASSQDFMHTEAFF. The CDR3 bases are TGCGCCAGCAGCCAAGATTTTATGCATACTGAAGCTTTCTTT.

This clonotype was seen only a few times. The chain recombines TRBV7-9 with TRBJ2-5, with 8 positions matching TRBD1. CDR1 is SEHNR and CDR2 is FQNEAQ in the germline V gene (reference sequence). The CDR3 is 13 residues long. V lost 6 bases to trimming and J lost 4 bases; unmatched junction nucleotides: 4. CDR3 in DNA: TGTGCCAGCAGGCCGACAGGGGTAGAGACCCAGTACTTC. Its translation: CASRPTGVETQYF.